The 15 T cell receptor beta chains given below trace back to one sample, sequenced in a study of blood T cell repertoires in COVID-19 (dated by TCRdb to 2018 to 2020). The method was the immunoSEQ multiplex PCR assay. TCRdb holds this immuneACCESS table with in-frame rearrangements only. Some clones are missing; in checked studies, unresolved V genes explain under half, and the rest has no known cause. The sample yields fewer than 250,000 clones; approximately 78% were counted once. Approximately 12% of the sample comes from the top ten. Sequences were obtained from peripheral blood. The receptor source for this set is a woman aged 40 to 50 with acute or convalescent COVID-19.

The chain combines TRBV6-1 with TRBJ2-7, with TRBD2 as a possible D gene (5 bases). The CDR3 length is 15 residues. The V and J ends lost 2 bases and 2 bases respectively, with 13 bases between them. The V gene's germline CDR1 is MNHNS and CDR2 SASEGT. Here the CDR3 reads CASSEIERAPYEQYF. DNA of the CDR3: TGTGCCAGCAGTGAAATCGAGAGGGCCCCCTACGAGCAGTACTTC.

The chain is built from TRBV30 and TRBJ2-7; D gene unclear. CDR3 length: 13 residues. Trimming stripped 0 bases from V and 1 base from J, with 7 bases between. The germline CDR1 and CDR2 sequences are GTSNPN and SVGIG (reference sequence). Here the CDR3 reads CAWSVRSSYEQYF. DNA for the CDR3: TGTGCCTGGAGTGTACGCAGTTCCTACGAGCAGTACTTC.

The chain joins TRBV10-3 to TRBJ2-3; no clear D gene. This CDR3 has 13 residues. Germline loops: CDR1 ENHRY, CDR2 SYGVKD. Trimming removed 7 bases at V and 2 bases at J, with 10 bases between. The CDR3 protein is CAINPDNTDTQYF. CDR3 coding DNA: TGTGCCATCAACCCTGACAACACAGATACGCAGTATTTT.

This chain uses TRBV5-1 with TRBJ1-1; a possible D gene is TRBD1 (6 bases). Germline V lookup: CDR1 SGHRS, CDR2 YFSETQ. Trimming pared 3 bases from V and 2 bases from J, leaving 11 bases between. CDR3 length: 14 residues. The CDR3 DNA is TGCGCCAGCAGCTCCGGACAGATTAACACTGAAGCTTTCTTT. As protein: CASSSGQINTEAFF.

The chain carries TRBV6-5 and TRBJ1-2; 7 positions agree with TRBD1. CDR1 is MNHEY and CDR2 is SVGAGI in the germline V gene. V shed 0 bases and J 5 bases; nucleotides not matched to a gene: 6. The CDR3 has 15 amino acids. CDR3 residues: CASSYSLGGGYGYTF. As DNA, the CDR3 is TGTGCCAGCAGTTACTCGTTAGGGGGCGGATATGGCTACACCTTC.

The chain uses TRBV5-6 and TRBJ1-2; weak D call: TRBD1 (5 bases). The CDR3 totals 14 residues. Germline assignment: CDR1 SGHDT and CDR2 YYEEEE. Trimming took off 4 bases at V and 8 bases at J, with 18 bases between the two ends. This CDR3 reads CASSTKTAGQGYTF. The CDR3 DNA follows: TGTGCCAGCAGCACCAAAACCGCAGGGCAGGGCTACACCTTC. Based on the CDR3 plus reference TRBV5-6 and TRBJ1-2, the full variable domain is DAGVTQSPTHLIKTRGQQVTLRCSPKSGHDTVSWYQQALGQGPQFIFQYYEEEERQRGNFPDRFSGHQFPNYSSELNVNALLLGDSALYLCASSTKTAGQGYTFGSGTRLTVV.

The chain carries TRBV12-5 and TRBJ2-7; no clear D gene. Between the trimmed V and J ends, which lost 0 bases and 5 bases, there was a span of 5 bases. There are 12 residues in the CDR3. Germline V gene sequence: CDR1 LGHNT, CDR2 FRNRAP. In nucleotides, the CDR3 is TGTGCTAGTGGTTTGGTATCTCACGAGCAGTACTTC. Amino acids: CASGLVSHEQYF.

The chain recombines TRBV7-6 with TRBJ2-4; 11 nucleotides line up with TRBD2. V lost 2 bases to trimming and J lost 8 bases; unmatched junction nucleotides: 2. Germline CDR1 and CDR2: SGHVS and FNYEAQ. The CDR3 is made up of 14 amino acids. The CDR3: CASSLTSGRDIQYF. Here the CDR3 DNA reads TGTGCCAGCAGCTTAACTAGCGGGAGAGACATTCAGTACTTC.

This chain uses TRBV24-1 with TRBJ2-7; TRBD1 agrees at 8 bases. Trimming cost V 2 bases and J 5 bases; bases outside gene matches: 7. This CDR3 region has 15 residues. CDR1 and CDR2 from the germline V gene are KGHDR and SFDVKD. CDR3 in amino acids: CATSDCGQGVHEQYF. The CDR3 DNA follows: TGTGCCACCAGTGATTGTGGACAGGGTGTCCACGAGCAGTACTTC.

The V call is TRBV14, the J call TRBJ1-6; the D is unclear. The CDR3 sequence is 16 residues long. From germline, CDR1 is SGHDN and CDR2 FVKESK. V lost 0 bases to trimming and J lost 6 bases, with 12 bases between them. The CDR3 DNA sequence: TGTGCCAGCAGCCAAGACGCCGGGATACCTAATTCACCCCTCCACTTT. It translates to CASSQDAGIPNSPLHF. Full variable domain (remainder filled in from reference TRBV14 and TRBJ1-6): EAGVTQFPSHSVIEKGQTVTLRCDPISGHDNLYWYRRVMGKEIKFLLHFVKESKQDESGMPNNRFLAERTGGTYSTLKVQPAELEDSGVYFCASSQDAGIPNSPLHFGNGTRLTVT.

The chain links TRBV7-2 to TRBJ2-1; 13 positions match TRBD2. Germline CDR1 is SGHTA and CDR2 is FQGNSA. After removal of 5 bases from V and 2 bases from J, the junction contained 12 bases not matched to a gene. CDR3 length: 19 amino acids. CDR3 nucleotides: TGTGCCAGCAGCCCCGGGACTAGCGGGACTGGCCGTGCCTACAATGAGCAGTTCTTC. The encoded protein is CASSPGTSGTGRAYNEQFF. The full variable domain, rest sourced from reference TRBV7-2 and TRBJ2-1, is GAGVSQSPSNKVTEKGKDVELRCDPISGHTALYWYRQSLGQGLEFLIYFQGNSAPDKSGLPSDRFSAERTGGSVSTLTIQRTQQEDSAVYLCASSPGTSGTGRAYNEQFFGPGTRLTVL.

The J gene is TRBJ2-3, the V gene TRBV6-5; D is perhaps TRBD1 (6 bases). This CDR3 is built from 13 residues. The germline V gene encodes CDR1 MNHEY and CDR2 SVGAGI. Trimming removed 9 bases from V and 1 base from J, with 11 bases in between. This CDR3 reads CASNREGTDTQYF. The CDR3 DNA follows: TGTGCCAGTAACAGGGAAGGCACAGATACGCAGTATTTT.

This chain links TRBV3-1 (or the pseudogene TRBV3-2) with TRBJ2-5; no clear D gene. CDR1 is LGHDT, CDR2 YNNKEL, per germline (reference sequence). Trimming left V 1 base short and J 5 bases short, with 11 bases between. The CDR3 is 14 residues long. CDR3 coding DNA: TGTGCCAGCAGCCAAGTAGTCCTAGGTGAGACCCAGTACTTC. This codes for CASSQVVLGETQYF.

The gene calls are TRBV24-1 and TRBJ2-7; weak D call: TRBD2 (5 bases). The CDR3 spans 14 residues. Trimming left V 4 bases short and J 3 bases short, with 12 bases between. CDR1 and CDR2 (germline): KGHDR, SFDVKD. CDR3 region: CATSDQAVGYEQYF. The CDR3 DNA sequence: TGTGCCACCAGTGACCAAGCGGTGGGCTACGAGCAGTACTTC.

This clone showed up just once. This chain joins TRBV7-6 and TRBJ2-4, with D maybe TRBD2 (5 bases). CDR3 length: 16 amino acids. Per germline, CDR1 SGHVS and CDR2 FNYEAQ. The V end was cut by 0 bases, the J end by 1 base, with 10 bases between. Here the CDR3 DNA reads TGTGCCAGCAGCTTAGCACGGGGATCGGCCAAAAACATTCAGTACTTC. Its protein is CASSLARGSAKNIQYF.